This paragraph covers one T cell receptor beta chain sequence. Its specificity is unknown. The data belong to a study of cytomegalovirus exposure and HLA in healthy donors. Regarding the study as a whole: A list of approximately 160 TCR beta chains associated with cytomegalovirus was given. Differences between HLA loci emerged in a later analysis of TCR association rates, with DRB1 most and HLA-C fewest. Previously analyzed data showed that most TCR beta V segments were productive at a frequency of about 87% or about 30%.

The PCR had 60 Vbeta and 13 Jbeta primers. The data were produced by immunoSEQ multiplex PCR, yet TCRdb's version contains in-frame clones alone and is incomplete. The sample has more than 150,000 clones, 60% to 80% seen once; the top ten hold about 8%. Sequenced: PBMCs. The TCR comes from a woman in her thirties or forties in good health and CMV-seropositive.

DNA of the CDR3: TGTGCCAGCAGTTTAGCCGGGCCAGGGGGTTCCTACGAGCAGTACTTC. It codes for CASSLAGPGGSYEQYF. The V gene is TRBV28, the J gene TRBJ2-7, with TRBD1 identical over 7 bases. V shed 2 bases and J 1 base; nucleotides not matched to a gene: 8. The CDR3 is 16 residues long. CDR1 is MDHEN and CDR2 is SYDVKM in the germline V gene.